A single sample is the source of the 23 T cell receptor beta chains below, sequenced in a study of blood T cell repertoires in COVID-19. Profiling relied on immunoSEQ multiplex PCR, and the TCRdb table lists in-frame clones only, not all of them. The repertoire has 300,000 to 400,000 clones, 90% to 95% of them found once; the top ten carry roughly 3.9%. Material for sequencing was PBMCs or T cells enriched from blood (not recorded which). Receptors originate from a woman aged 30 to 39 who had been exposed to COVID-19.

This clone was detected a few times. The J gene is TRBJ2-1, the V gene TRBV30, with D possibly matching TRBD2 (5 bases). Germline V gene data show CDR1 as GTSNPN and CDR2 as SVGIG (reference sequence). This CDR3 is built from 14 residues. Between the trimmed V and J ends, which lost 1 base and 8 bases, there was a span of 15 bases. The CDR3 bases are TGTGCCTGGAGTGATCCTAGCATCTCGCATGAGCAGTTCTTC. It specifies CAWSDPSISHEQFF.

The chain couples TRBV5-1 to TRBJ1-2; TRBD1 aligns across 8 bases. The V gene's germline CDR1 is SGHRS and CDR2 YFSETQ. CDR3 length equals 14 residues. The junction had 7 bases not matched to a gene; V was cut back by 2 bases and J by 7 bases. This CDR3 reads CASSLGTGALGYTF. The CDR3 DNA sequence: TGCGCCAGCAGCTTAGGGACAGGAGCTCTTGGCTACACCTTC.

The chain combines TRBV2 with TRBJ2-5; maybe TRBD2 (5 bases). The germline V and J ends were trimmed by 7 bases and 1 base, with 19 bases remaining between them. Per germline, CDR1 SNHLY and CDR2 FYNNEI. The CDR3 is 16 residues long. The chain's CDR3 is CASTKVGLEAQETQYF. For the CDR3, the DNA is TGTGCCAGCACCAAGGTGGGGTTGGAGGCCCAAGAGACCCAGTACTTC. The complete variable domain, with remaining parts taken from reference TRBV2 and TRBJ2-5, reads EPEVTQTPSHQVTQMGQEVILRCVPISNHLYFYWYRQILGQKVEFLVSFYNNEISEKSEIFDDQFSVERPDGSNFTLKIRSTKLEDSAMYFCASTKVGLEAQETQYFGPGTRLLVL.

J is TRBJ1-6 and V is TRBV3-1 (or the pseudogene TRBV3-2), with a possible D match to TRBD1 (6 bases). Germline values: CDR1 LGHDT, CDR2 YNNKEL (reference sequence). The germline V and J ends were trimmed by 4 bases and 7 bases, with 17 bases remaining between them. The CDR3 extends over 16 amino acids. CDR3 DNA sequence: TGTGCCAGCAGCCGCCCCGGGCAGGGGTTGAATTCACCCCTCCACTTT. This encodes CASSRPGQGLNSPLHF.

The chain combines TRBV6-5 with TRBJ2-7; 8 nucleotides agree with TRBD1. V was pared by 2 bases and J by 7 bases, with 7 bases of the junction left unmatched. The CDR3 sequence is 14 residues long. The germline V gene encodes CDR1 MNHEY and CDR2 SVGAGI. CDR3 nucleotide sequence: TGTGCCAGCAGTTACCCTAGACAGGGGAGAGAGCAGTACTTC. It codes for CASSYPRQGREQYF.

The chain uses TRBV7-6 and TRBJ1-3; 9 nucleotides line up with TRBD1. CDR3 length: 15 amino acids. V trimming: 2 bases; J trimming: 4 bases; junction bases outside the gene matches: 3. Looked up from germline, CDR1 is SGHVS and CDR2 is FNYEAQ. The CDR3 sequence: CASSLRDREGNTIYF. CDR3 DNA sequence: TGTGCCAGCAGCTTAAGGGACAGGGAAGGAAACACCATATATTTT.

The chain joins TRBV14 to TRBJ2-1; 9 nucleotides agree with TRBD2. V dropped 4 bases and J dropped 8; count of bases not matched to a gene: 6. This CDR3 region has 14 residues. CDR1 and CDR2 from the germline V gene are SGHDN and FVKESK. The CDR3 protein is CASSRGLASYEQFF. CDR3 DNA sequence: TGTGCCAGCAGCCGAGGACTAGCGTCCTATGAGCAGTTCTTC.

V and J are TRBV24-1 and TRBJ1-1; D may be TRBD1 (5 bases). Germline CDR1 and CDR2: KGHDR and SFDVKD. V lost 2 bases and J lost 0, with 12 bases in between. This CDR3 is built from 16 residues. This CDR3 is CATSDSTAGMNTEAFF. DNA of the CDR3: TGTGCCACCAGTGATTCGACAGCGGGGATGAACACTGAAGCTTTCTTT.

The chain employs TRBV18 and TRBJ1-5, with a tentative D call TRBD1 (6 bases). This CDR3 contains 15 residues. V was shortened by 4 bases and J by 3 bases, with 13 bases between the two germline ends. The germline CDR1 and CDR2 sequences are KGHSH and LQKENI. The CDR3 loop reads CASSLSDRNNQPQHF. The CDR3 bases are TGTGCCAGCTCACTATCGGACAGAAACAATCAGCCCCAGCATTTT. Together with reference TRBV18 and TRBJ1-5, the CDR3 gives the full variable domain: NAGVMQNPRHLVRRRGQEARLRCSPMKGHSHVYWYRQLPEEGLKFMVYLQKENIIDESGMPKERFSAEFPKEGPSILRIQQVVRGDSAAYFCASSLSDRNNQPQHFGDGTRLSIL.

In this sample, this clone turned up a few times. The chain links TRBV7-9 to TRBJ1-5; D ambiguous. Trimming left V 4 bases short and J 6 bases short, with 7 bases between. The CDR3 is 12 amino acids. CDR1 and CDR2 from the germline V gene are SEHNR and FQNEAQ (reference sequence). The CDR3 here is CASSSRGQPQHF. The CDR3 nucleotides are TGTGCCAGCAGCTCTCGGGGTCAGCCCCAGCATTTT.

This chain uses TRBV19 with TRBJ2-7; possibly TRBD1 for D (6 bases). Germline V gene lookup returns CDR1 LNHDA and CDR2 SQIVND (reference sequence). CDR3 length: 15 amino acids. V lost 3 bases and J 7 bases, leaving 19 bases between the germline ends. The CDR3 coding sequence is TGTGCCAGTAGTATTACAGGGCTCCCCGGTCGGGAGCAGTACTTC. Translation gives CASSITGLPGREQYF.

The rearrangement links TRBV2 to TRBJ2-3, with a weak D call TRBD1 (6 bases). This CDR3 region has 16 residues. Deletions cut 7 bases from V and 3 bases from J, with 20 bases between. The germline V gene has CDR1 SNHLY and CDR2 FYNNEI. For the CDR3, the DNA is TGTGCCAGCACCAGAAGGGGGTCTTATGGTACAGATACGCAGTATTTT. This codes for CASTRRGSYGTDTQYF.

This chain joins TRBV29-1 and TRBJ1-1; the match to TRBD1 covers 7 bases. Germline CDR1 is SQVTM and CDR2 is ANQGSEA. This CDR3 comprises 11 residues. Unmatched junction bases numbered 2, after V lost 5 bases and J lost 5 bases. CDR3: CSVHRGTEAFF. CDR3 in DNA: TGCAGCGTTCACAGGGGAACTGAAGCTTTCTTT.

V is TRBV5-1 and J is TRBJ1-4, with 7 bases fitting TRBD1. CDR1 is SGHRS, CDR2 YFSETQ, per germline. The junction had 15 bases not matched to a gene; V was cut back by 4 bases and J by 6 bases. The CDR3 totals 17 residues. CDR3 sequence: CASSPGEVYRGDEKLFF. The DNA for the CDR3 is TGCGCCAGCAGCCCCGGGGAGGTTTACAGGGGAGATGAAAAACTGTTTTTT.

The rearrangement joins TRBV19 to TRBJ1-3; unclear D gene. Trimming took off 6 bases at V and 6 bases at J, with 24 bases between the two ends. This CDR3 is 17 amino acids long. In germline, CDR1 is LNHDA, CDR2 SQIVND (reference sequence). The CDR3 DNA reads TGTGCCAGTAGGCAAGATCGTTCTAGGAGTAAGGAAAACACCATATATTTT. Translated: CASRQDRSRSKENTIYF. The entire variable domain, with the rest obtained from reference TRBV19 and TRBJ1-3, is as follows: DGGITQSPKYLFRKEGQNVTLSCEQNLNHDAMYWYRQDPGQGLRLIYYSQIVNDFQKGDIAEGYSVSREKKESFPLTVTSAQKNPTAFYLCASRQDRSRSKENTIYFGEGSWLTVV.

V and J are TRBV7-9 and TRBJ1-2; 9 nucleotides match TRBD1. CDR1 is SEHNR and CDR2 is FQNEAQ in the germline V gene (reference sequence). Trimming removed 6 bases from V and 2 bases from J; junction bases left unmatched: 4. The CDR3 extends over 14 amino acids. The CDR3 DNA reads TGTGCCAGCAGTCCGGGACAGGGCAACTATGGCTACACCTTC. Its protein product is CASSPGQGNYGYTF.

This clone was counted once. This rearrangement joins TRBV7-7 to TRBJ2-7, with 12 bases lining up with TRBD2. J was trimmed by 2 bases and V by 1 base; bases with no gene match: 6. The CDR3 consists of 17 residues. Germline lookup yields CDR1 SSHAT and CDR2 FNYEAQ (reference sequence). CDR3: CASSLEPGLAGPYEQYF. The CDR3 DNA sequence: TGTGCCAGCAGCTTAGAGCCAGGACTAGCGGGACCCTACGAGCAGTACTTC.

CDR3 DNA sequence: TGTGCCAGCAGTTACTTGACACACGGAGGAGATACGCAGTATTTT. Translating it yields CASSYLTHGGDTQYF. This chain uses TRBV6-2 or TRBV6-3 with TRBJ2-3; tentatively, D is TRBD2 (5 bases). Between the trimmed V and J ends, which lost 1 base and 5 bases, there was a span of 13 bases. This CDR3 contains 15 residues. The germline gives CDR1 MNHEY, CDR2 SVGEGT.

The rearrangement links TRBV29-1 to TRBJ1-5; maybe TRBD1 (6 bases). Germline V gene lookup returns CDR1 SQVTM and CDR2 ANQGSEA. The CDR3 contains 19 residues. V was pared by 8 bases and J by 0 bases, with 29 bases between. The CDR3 sequence: CSKSSPRLTGQNSNQPQHF. The CDR3 nucleotides are TGCAGCAAATCGTCCCCCCGACTTACAGGGCAGAATAGCAATCAGCCCCAGCATTTT.

This clone was counted a few times. The J gene is TRBJ1-3, the V gene TRBV4-1; D may be TRBD1 (5 bases). This CDR3 has 16 residues. V was clipped by 0 bases and J by 5 bases, with 14 bases between them. The V gene's germline CDR1 is MGHRA and CDR2 YSYEKL. CDR3 nucleotides: TGCGCCAGCAGCCAAGAATTGGCAGGGTGGAGAAACACCATATATTTT. Its protein product is CASSQELAGWRNTIYF.

The chain joins TRBV30 to TRBJ1-3, with a weak D call TRBD1 (5 bases). V was clipped by 0 bases and J by 5 bases, with 11 bases between them. CDR1 is GTSNPN, CDR2 SVGIG, per germline (reference sequence). The CDR3 is 14 residues long. The CDR3 DNA reads TGTGCCTGGAGTGTACAGGCAGGGAGAAACACCATATATTTT. Its protein is CAWSVQAGRNTIYF.

The chain combines TRBV4-2 with TRBJ1-1; D may be TRBD1 (5 bases). CDR3 length: 12 amino acids. Between the trimmed V and J ends, which lost 4 bases and 10 bases, there was a span of 13 bases. The germline V gene encodes CDR1 LGHNA and CDR2 YNFKEQ. The DNA for the CDR3 is TGTGCCAGCAGCCCTCAGGGAAATCCAGCTTTCTTT. This encodes CASSPQGNPAFF.

This chain connects TRBV7-9 to TRBJ2-5, with 16 bases aligning to TRBD2. Germline CDR1 is SEHNR and CDR2 is FQNEAQ (reference sequence). This CDR3 is 16 amino acids long. The V gene end was trimmed by 6 bases and the J gene end by 4 bases; junction bases not matched to a gene: 5. CDR3 sequence: CASRSGTSGGGETQYF. As DNA, the CDR3 is TGTGCCAGCAGGTCCGGGACTAGCGGGGGGGGAGAGACCCAGTACTTC.